Listed here are 12 T cell receptor beta chains from one sample, sequenced in a study of beta chain features in type 1 diabetes. Reverse transcribing all isolated RNA meant expressed TCRB transcripts were sequenced. The method was immunoSEQ multiplex PCR; TCRdb's version includes in-frame clones alone and lacks a portion of them. Of 500,000 to 650,000 clones listed, roughly 12% were seen once; the top ten hold over 0.1%. No antigen has been assigned to these receptors. Study results and limitations: Across all four CD4+ subsets, people with type 1 diabetes showed modestly shorter TCRB CDR3s.

Input material: naive CD4+ T cells from blood. Receptors were obtained from a man between 25 and 39 years old with type 1 diabetes.

The genes are TRBV11-2 and TRBJ2-5; 9 nucleotides match TRBD2. The CDR3 runs to 15 residues. Germline values: CDR1 SGHAT, CDR2 FQNNGV. Trimming removed 0 bases from V and 6 bases from J; junction bases left unmatched: 5. The CDR3 DNA is TGTGCCAGCAGCTTAGAGGGGACTAGCTTCCAGACCCAGTACTTC. This encodes CASSLEGTSFQTQYF. The full variable domain, completed using reference TRBV11-2 and TRBJ2-5, is EAGVAQSPRYKIIEKRQSVAFWCNPISGHATLYWYQQILGQGPKLLIQFQNNGVVDDSQLPKDRFSAERLKGVDSTLKIQPAKLEDSAVYLCASSLEGTSFQTQYFGPGTRLLVL.

This clone was seen a few times. The V and J genes are TRBV5-1 and TRBJ2-3; possible D gene TRBD2, 7 bases. The germline CDR1 and CDR2 sequences are SGHRS and YFSETQ. Between the trimmed V and J ends, which lost 0 bases and 5 bases, there was a span of 13 bases. The CDR3 covers 15 residues. In nucleotides, the CDR3 is TGCGCCAGCAGCTTGGCCGGGGGGCCGATAGATACGCAGTATTTT. The encoded protein is CASSLAGGPIDTQYF.

V gene TRBV18 combines with J gene TRBJ2-5; 7 nucleotides align to TRBD1. Losses at the gene ends were 4 bases for V and 0 bases for J; bases not matched to a gene: 8. Germline V gene lookup returns CDR1 KGHSH and CDR2 LQKENI. CDR3 size: 16 residues. The CDR3 loop is CASSRVRQGYQETQYF. The CDR3, as DNA: TGTGCCAGCTCACGGGTCCGACAGGGCTACCAAGAGACCCAGTACTTC.

This clone has a handful of counts. V usage is TRBV5-1 and J usage is TRBJ1-1; no firm D call. Germline V gene data show CDR1 as SGHRS and CDR2 as YFSETQ. Trimming left V 4 bases short and J 4 bases short, with 14 bases between. The CDR3 contains 14 residues. CDR3 DNA: TGCGCCAGCAGCGTATCTACTTCGGGCACTGAAGCTTTCTTT. It specifies CASSVSTSGTEAFF.

The genes are TRBV29-1 and TRBJ2-5; the D is unclear. The J call is uncertain, as TRBJ2-7 better fits the DNA end. The CDR3 totals 14 residues. Germline-derived CDR1 and CDR2 are SQVTM and ANQGSEA. Here the CDR3 DNA reads TGCAGCGTCGCCGGGCTCCAAAGCTCCTACGAGCAGTACTTC. This codes for CSVAGLQSSYEQYF.

This chain connects TRBV9 to TRBJ2-3; 8 positions agree with TRBD1. This CDR3 region has 14 residues. With 3 bases clipped from V and 7 bases from J, the junction kept 7 bases outside the gene matches. Germline V gives CDR1 SGDLS, CDR2 YYNGEE. The CDR3 nucleotides are TGTGCCAGCAGCGCAGGGGGCTTGGGGAATACGCAGTATTTT. This sequence encodes CASSAGGLGNTQYF.

This sequence joins TRBV2 and TRBJ2-5; no firm D call. The end of the DNA is better explained by TRBJ2-7, so the J call may be wrong. Looked up from germline, CDR1 is SNHLY and CDR2 is FYNNEI. The CDR3 is 14 amino acids. DNA of the CDR3: TGTGCCAGCAGGAGTGATTCGAGCTCCTACGAGCAGTACTTC. The encoded protein is CASRSDSSSYEQYF.

This chain links TRBV11-2 with TRBJ1-2; the D is unclear. The germline V gene encodes CDR1 SGHAT and CDR2 FQNNGV. Between the trimmed V and J ends, which lost 5 bases and 4 bases, there was a span of 11 bases. CDR3 size: 13 residues. The CDR3 DNA is TGTGCCAGCAGCCCCGTCGGGCTCTATGGCTACACCTTC. It translates to CASSPVGLYGYTF.

The chain employs TRBV7-3 and TRBJ1-1, with D hard to call. CDR1 and CDR2 (germline): SGHTA, FQGTGA. The CDR3 sequence is 13 residues long. Trimming removed 2 bases from V and 1 base from J, with 5 bases in between. CDR3 coding DNA: TGTGCCAGCAGCTTATACTGGAACACTGAAGCTTTCTTT. Translating gives CASSLYWNTEAFF.

The V gene is TRBV7-6, the J gene TRBJ1-4; D gene ambiguous. Trimming left V 3 bases short and J 8 bases short, with 10 bases between. The CDR3 runs 13 residues. Germline-derived CDR1 and CDR2 are SGHVS and FNYEAQ. The CDR3 DNA is TGTGCCAGCAGCTTGAGTTTGGGGGAAAAACTGTTTTTT. This gives the protein CASSLSLGEKLFF.

This clone has just a few counts. The V and J genes are TRBV18 and TRBJ1-6, with TRBD1 matching 9 bases. Germline CDR1 and CDR2: KGHSH and LQKENI. CDR3 length: 17 amino acids. Germline trimming cut 6 bases from V and 3 bases from J; bases unmatched to any gene: 9. The CDR3 region is CASSPKTGGIYNSPLHF. CDR3 sequence (DNA): TGTGCCAGCTCGCCCAAGACAGGGGGAATCTATAATTCACCCCTCCACTTT.

This clone has only a few counts. The chain carries TRBV5-4 and TRBJ2-5; 8 bases line up with TRBD1. J lost 1 base, V lost 1 base, and 6 bases had no gene match. This CDR3 contains 16 residues. Germline V gene data show CDR1 as SGHNT and CDR2 as YYREEE (reference sequence). The CDR3 spells CASSLLWTGLQETQYF. The CDR3 DNA is TGTGCCAGCAGCTTGTTGTGGACAGGGCTCCAAGAGACCCAGTACTTC.